The present T cell receptor (beta chain) was sequenced within a study of OX40 agonist ivuxolimab in advanced cancers. V dropped 4 bases and J dropped 0 bases, with 12 bases sitting between them. From germline, CDR1 is SEHNR and CDR2 FQNEAQ (reference sequence). The CDR3 length is 16 residues. Clones were read by immunoSEQ multiplex PCR, and TCRdb kept only the in-frame ones, dropping some. Seen here are 74,000 or so clones, just over 90% observed once, and the top ten hold 14%. This chain joins TRBV7-9 and TRBJ2-2, with TRBD2 as a possible D gene (6 bases). Sequenced material: CD4+ or CD8+ T cells sorted from blood, taken in a trial of the OX40 agonist ivuxolimab. The TCR sequence derives from an adult with an advanced solid tumor such as melanoma, head and neck, liver or kidney cancer. Here the CDR3 DNA reads TGTGCCAGCAGCTGGGGAGGTTTAGCGAACACCGGGGAGCTGTTTTTT. It translates to CASSWGGLANTGELFF.